Given below is one T cell receptor beta chain in context. Its antigen is currently unknown. The data were obtained in a study of shared clonotypes between healthy human individuals. Notes on the study in general: Naive CD4 clonotype sharing across a handful of donors was approximately 5%. Generation of non-shared clonotypes was less probable than generation of clonotypes shared by all four donors.

CDR3 size: 18 residues. Germline CDR1 reads MDHEN; CDR2 reads SYDVKM. With V trimmed by 8 bases and J by 4 bases, 20 bases remained unmatched. Authors' processing steps: Filtering differed since immunoSEQ provided only junctions, with no quality scores. This table comes from immunoSEQ multiplex PCR, and its TCRdb copy is limited to in-frame clones, with some not included. Clone size and the V and J calls come from that table; the DNA yielded D and trimming. The table includes over 2,000,000 clones, 80% to 95% detected once. The naive CD8 subset, CD45RO-negative cells positively selected for CCR7, excluded terminally differentiated effector memory CD45RA+ cells.

The TCR was taken from a man aged 18 to 29 in good health. Some clones in this sample may be carry-over from other donors' samples. The sample consisted of naive CD8+ T cells from PBMCs. J is TRBJ2-3 and V is TRBV28; 8 bases match TRBD1. CDR3 sequence reads: CASFSPNNQGAWADTQYF. In DNA form, the CDR3 reads TGTGCCAGCTTTTCCCCTAATAACCAGGGGGCCTGGGCAGATACGCAGTATTTT.